This T cell receptor beta chain came from a study of metastatic and nonmetastatic thyroid tumors. Points from the study as a whole: As reported, TCR beta diversity in blood and tumor was significantly higher in malignant thyroid tumors than in benign nodules.

Treatment of any kind had been given to no patient before thyroid surgery. By proportion, this clone is medium-sized (0.01 to 0.1%). The antigen is undetermined. Trimming took off 3 bases at V and 3 bases at J, with 17 bases between the two ends. Germline assignment: CDR1 MNHNS and CDR2 SASEGT. The CDR3 is 16 amino acids. TCRdb used MiXCR to call clones anew from the PCR reads. Of about 32,000 clones in the sample, roughly a fifth were seen once. The specimen was blood. The J gene is TRBJ1-2, the V gene TRBV6-1, with D possibly TRBD1 on 6 matching bases. This receptor was obtained from a female donor with papillary thyroid cancer or a benign thyroid nodule (not recorded which). Some clones in this sample may be carry-over from other donors' samples. The CDR3 sequence: CASSEDRRMFYYGYTF. CDR3 sequence (DNA): TGTGCCAGCAGTGAGGACAGACGGATGTTTTACTATGGCTACACCTTC.